The next 29 T cell receptor beta chains were all read from a single sample in a study of blood T cell repertoires in COVID-19. Generated by immunoSEQ multiplex PCR, the TCRdb table keeps only in-frame clones and is missing some. The sample gives about 16,000 clones, about 91% of which show up once; 12% is in the top ten. The sequenced sample was peripheral blood. The source is a human donor in a cohort sampled during active COVID-19.

The chain recombines TRBV5-1 with TRBJ1-6; 7 positions match TRBD1. CDR1 and CDR2 (germline): SGHRS, YFSETQ. J was trimmed by 3 bases and V by 4 bases; bases with no gene match: 1. The CDR3 extends over 14 amino acids. CDR3 sequence: CASSRDSYNSPLHF. CDR3 in DNA: TGCGCCAGCAGCCGGGACAGCTATAATTCACCCCTCCACTTT.

This rearrangement joins TRBV7-9 to TRBJ2-2; TRBD2 aligns across 12 bases. Germline CDR1 is SEHNR and CDR2 is FQNEAQ (reference sequence). This CDR3 has 15 residues. The trim removed 5 bases at V and 4 bases at J, leaving 2 bases unmatched. The CDR3 here is CASSPLAGGTGELFF. CDR3 bases: TGTGCCAGCAGCCCACTAGCGGGGGGCACCGGGGAGCTGTTTTTT.

This chain links TRBV15 with TRBJ2-7; D is perhaps TRBD1 (7 bases). Germline CDR1 is LNHNV and CDR2 is YYDKDF (reference sequence). The CDR3 has 17 amino acids. Between the trimmed V and J ends, which lost 2 bases and 8 bases, there was a span of 25 bases. The CDR3 nucleotides read TGTGCCACCAGCAGACCACCTCGGACAGGAGGGAATACGAAGCAGTACTTC. Amino acids: CATSRPPRTGGNTKQYF.

The gene calls are TRBV6-5 and TRBJ1-3, with D possibly being TRBD1 (5 bases). V was clipped by 6 bases and J by 4 bases, with 13 bases between them. The CDR3 length is 14 residues. Germline V gene lookup returns CDR1 MNHEY and CDR2 SVGAGI. CDR3 amino acids: CASRQVGLGNTIYF. The CDR3 DNA reads TGTGCCAGCAGACAGGTGGGACTGGGAAACACCATATATTTT.

The rearrangement links TRBV18 to TRBJ1-2, with TRBD1 matching 8 bases. V was pared by 2 bases and J by 0 bases, with 11 bases of the junction left unmatched. Germline V CDR1 and CDR2: KGHSH, LQKENI. This CDR3 has 18 residues. In DNA, the CDR3 is TGTGCCAGCTCACCAAGGAGACAGGGGACCCACACTAACTATGGCTACACCTTC. Translating it yields CASSPRRQGTHTNYGYTF. The entire variable domain, with the rest obtained from reference TRBV18 and TRBJ1-2, is as follows: NAGVMQNPRHLVRRRGQEARLRCSPMKGHSHVYWYRQLPEEGLKFMVYLQKENIIDESGMPKERFSAEFPKEGPSILRIQQVVRGDSAAYFCASSPRRQGTHTNYGYTFGSGTRLTVV.

The chain joins TRBV7-3 to TRBJ1-2; possible D gene TRBD1, 5 bases. Germline CDR1 and CDR2: SGHTA and FQGTGA. This CDR3 is built from 14 residues. Trimming cost V 1 base and J 4 bases, with 10 bases left between them. CDR3 DNA sequence: TGTGCCAGCAGCTTAAATGCCGGGGGCTATGGCTACACCTTC. Translated, it gives CASSLNAGGYGYTF. Looking up the rest from reference TRBV7-3 and TRBJ1-2 gives the full variable domain: GAGVSQTPSNKVTEKGKYVELRCDPISGHTALYWYRQSLGQGPEFLIYFQGTGAADDSGLPNDRFFAVRPEGSVSTLKIQRTERGDSAVYLCASSLNAGGYGYTFGSGTRLTVV.

The V call is TRBV19, the J call TRBJ1-2; D not resolved. V was pared by 4 bases and J by 7 bases, with 10 bases between. Germline assignment: CDR1 LNHDA and CDR2 SQIVND (reference sequence). The CDR3 has 12 residues. The CDR3 nucleotides read TGTGCCAGTAGTAAATACAGTGGTGGCTACACCTTC. Translated: CASSKYSGGYTF. The complete variable domain, with remaining parts taken from reference TRBV19 and TRBJ1-2, reads DGGITQSPKYLFRKEGQNVTLSCEQNLNHDAMYWYRQDPGQGLRLIYYSQIVNDFQKGDIAEGYSVSREKKESFPLTVTSAQKNPTAFYLCASSKYSGGYTFGSGTRLTVV.

The chain has TRBV7-9 and TRBJ2-7; 12 nucleotides align to TRBD1. Trimming removed 5 bases from V and 7 bases from J; junction bases left unmatched: 9. Germline-derived CDR1 and CDR2 are SEHNR and FQNEAQ (reference sequence). The CDR3 totals 15 residues. The CDR3 DNA sequence: TGTGCCAGCAGCCTAGATGGGACAGGGGGCGGGGAGCAGTACTTC. This sequence encodes CASSLDGTGGGEQYF. The entire variable domain, with the rest obtained from reference TRBV7-9 and TRBJ2-7, is as follows: DTGVSQNPRHKITKRGQNVTFRCDPISEHNRLYWYRQTLGQGPEFLTYFQNEAQLEKSRLLSDRFSAERPKGSFSTLEIQRTEQGDSAMYLCASSLDGTGGGEQYFGPGTRLTVT.

For the CDR3, the DNA is TGTGCCACCGAAGGGACACCCCACGGGGAGGCTTTCTTT. Its protein is CATEGTPHGEAFF. This chain uses TRBV6-5 with TRBJ1-1, with a weak D call TRBD1 (6 bases). CDR1 and CDR2 (germline): MNHEY, SVGAGI. V lost 10 bases and J 11 bases, leaving 23 bases between the germline ends. This CDR3 comprises 13 residues.

This clone came up a few times. V is TRBV19 and J is TRBJ1-1, with D tentatively TRBD1 (5 bases). The CDR3 consists of 12 residues. Per germline, CDR1 LNHDA and CDR2 SQIVND (reference sequence). V lost 3 bases to trimming and J lost 7 bases, with 9 bases between them. This CDR3 is CASSIVGGEAFF. The CDR3 DNA reads TGTGCCAGTAGTATTGTGGGGGGTGAAGCTTTCTTT.

The chain carries TRBV12-3 or TRBV12-4 and TRBJ1-1, with D possibly TRBD1 on 5 matching bases. The CDR3 is 12 amino acids. Trimming shortened V by 5 bases and J by 5 bases, and 9 bases separated the two germline ends. The CDR3 sequence is CASSEEGTEAFF. The CDR3 coding sequence is TGTGCCAGCAGTGAGGAGGGGACTGAAGCTTTCTTT.

V usage is TRBV5-1 and J usage is TRBJ2-7; 9 nucleotides align to TRBD1. With V trimmed by 0 bases and J by 3 bases, 4 bases remained unmatched. The CDR3 length is 15 residues. Germline V gene lookup returns CDR1 SGHRS and CDR2 YFSETQ. The CDR3 is CASSLGQGGNYEQYF. CDR3 coding DNA: TGCGCCAGCAGCTTGGGACAGGGGGGGAACTACGAGCAGTACTTC.

This chain joins TRBV3-1 (or the pseudogene TRBV3-2) and TRBJ2-7; 12 bases are a match to TRBD2. V gave up 3 bases and J gave up 1 base; unmatched junction bases: 7. The CDR3 is 17 residues long. Per the germline V gene, CDR1 is LGHDT and CDR2 is YNNKEL (reference sequence). The CDR3 sequence: CASSQGSTSGGSYEQYF. The CDR3 DNA is TGTGCCAGCAGCCAGGGTAGTACTAGCGGGGGGTCCTACGAGCAGTACTTC.

This clone showed up just once. CDR3 sequence reads: CASSSQDRAWETQYF. In nucleotides, the CDR3 is TGTGCCAGCAGTTCGCAAGACAGGGCATGGGAGACCCAGTACTTC. V is TRBV28 and J is TRBJ2-5, with 7 positions matching TRBD1. In germline, CDR1 is MDHEN, CDR2 SYDVKM. Unmatched junction bases numbered 10, after V lost 4 bases and J lost 5 bases. The CDR3 length is 15 residues.

CDR3 nucleotide sequence: TGTGCCAGCAGTGAAGGACTAGCCCTCTCCTACGAGCAGTACTTC. Protein product: CASSEGLALSYEQYF. This chain uses TRBV6-1 with TRBJ2-7, with TRBD2 matching 7 bases. The J segment lost 0 bases and the V segment lost 1 base, leaving 3 bases of the junction unmatched. Germline V gene sequence: CDR1 MNHNS, CDR2 SASEGT. The CDR3 totals 15 residues.

The CDR3 reads CASSLDSFGGYGYTF. The CDR3 coding sequence is TGTGCCAGCTCACTGGACAGCTTCGGAGGCTATGGCTACACCTTC. J is TRBJ1-2 and V is TRBV18; possibly TRBD1 for D (6 bases). Germline V lookup: CDR1 KGHSH, CDR2 LQKENI. The CDR3 extends over 15 amino acids. Between the trimmed V and J ends, which lost 4 bases and 4 bases, there was a span of 16 bases.

V is TRBV27 and J is TRBJ2-5; 8 bases line up with TRBD1. The germline CDR1 and CDR2 sequences are MNHEY and SMNVEV (reference sequence). The CDR3 covers 13 residues. The ends lost 4 bases at V and 4 bases at J; junction bases unmatched: 2. The CDR3 reads CASSSQGAETQYF. The CDR3 DNA reads TGTGCCAGCAGTTCCCAGGGGGCAGAGACCCAGTACTTC.

The chain recombines TRBV11-1 with TRBJ2-7; TRBD1 matches at 7 bases. The CDR3 consists of 14 residues. V was clipped by 5 bases and J by 3 bases; unmatched bases: 7. In germline, CDR1 is SGHAT, CDR2 FQDESV (reference sequence). CDR3 nucleotide sequence: TGTGCCAGCAGCACCAGGACAGGAGGCTACGAGCAGTACTTC. This sequence encodes CASSTRTGGYEQYF.

The gene calls are TRBV3-1 (or the pseudogene TRBV3-2) and TRBJ1-2, with no clear D. From germline, CDR1 is LGHDT and CDR2 YNNKEL (reference sequence). CDR3 size: 13 residues. Trimming took off 4 bases at V and 5 bases at J, with 11 bases between the two ends. The CDR3 spells CASSRKGGYGYTF. The CDR3 DNA is TGTGCCAGCAGCCGCAAAGGAGGTTATGGCTACACCTTC.

This chain joins TRBV5-1 and TRBJ2-7; 7 nucleotides line up with TRBD2. Per germline, CDR1 SGHRS and CDR2 YFSETQ. CDR3 size: 16 residues. J gave up 3 bases and V 1 base, and 10 bases lay outside the gene matches. CDR3 nucleotides: TGCGCCAGCAGCTTGAGGGGAGGGACTGGGTACTACGAGCAGTACTTC. It encodes CASSLRGGTGYYEQYF.

This chain's CDR3 is CASSAGLSGNTIYF. For the CDR3, the DNA is TGTGCCAGTAGTGCAGGGCTCTCGGGAAACACCATATATTTT. This chain uses TRBV19 with TRBJ1-3; a possible D gene is TRBD1 (5 bases). V dropped 5 bases and J dropped 4 bases, with 12 bases sitting between them. CDR1 is LNHDA, CDR2 SQIVND, per germline (reference sequence). The CDR3 runs 14 residues. Looking up the rest from reference TRBV19 and TRBJ1-3 gives the full variable domain: DGGITQSPKYLFRKEGQNVTLSCEQNLNHDAMYWYRQDPGQGLRLIYYSQIVNDFQKGDIAEGYSVSREKKESFPLTVTSAQKNPTAFYLCASSAGLSGNTIYFGEGSWLTVV.

The rearrangement uses TRBV27 and TRBJ1-1, with 8 bases matching TRBD1. This CDR3 has 14 residues. Germline lookup yields CDR1 MNHEY and CDR2 SMNVEV (reference sequence). Trimming took 5 bases from V and 4 from J; bases not matched to a gene: 6. The CDR3 is CASSLRQGSTEAFF. DNA for the CDR3: TGTGCCAGCAGTCTACGACAGGGGAGCACTGAAGCTTTCTTT.

This clone was counted between two and nine times. V usage is TRBV30 and J usage is TRBJ1-6; D gene uncertain. Trimming cost V 2 bases and J 7 bases, with 15 bases left between them. The CDR3 runs 15 residues. Germline V gene lookup returns CDR1 GTSNPN and CDR2 SVGIG (reference sequence). The CDR3 sequence is CAWSPRMRGNSPLHF. CDR3 coding DNA: TGTGCCTGGAGTCCACGAATGAGAGGGAATTCACCCCTCCACTTT.

This clone occurred a few times. V and J are TRBV7-8 and TRBJ2-7, with 9 nucleotides matching TRBD1. The J segment lost 4 bases and the V segment lost 5 bases, leaving 12 bases of the junction unmatched. The CDR3 extends over 16 amino acids. Germline CDR1 SGHVS, CDR2 FQNEAQ. The CDR3 nucleotides are TGTGCCAGCAGCCAGCAAAGAGGGACAGGGACGTACGAGCAGTACTTC. Its translation: CASSQQRGTGTYEQYF. Drawing the rest from reference TRBV7-8 and TRBJ2-7, the complete variable domain is GAGVSQSPRYKVAKRGQDVALRCDPISGHVSLFWYQQALGQGPEFLTYFQNEAQLDKSGLPSDRFFAERPEGSVSTLKIQRTQQEDSAVYLCASSQQRGTGTYEQYFGPGTRLTVT.

The chain couples TRBV15 to TRBJ1-2; 8 bases match TRBD1. Germline V CDR1 and CDR2: LNHNV, YYDKDF (reference sequence). The CDR3 is 16 residues long. V gave up 4 bases and J gave up 2 bases; unmatched junction bases: 9. Here the CDR3 reads CATSKDGTGSNYGYTF. As DNA, the CDR3 is TGTGCCACCAGCAAGGATGGGACAGGTTCGAACTATGGCTACACCTTC. The complete variable domain, with remaining parts taken from reference TRBV15 and TRBJ1-2, reads DAMVIQNPRYQVTQFGKPVTLSCSQTLNHNVMYWYQQKSSQAPKLLFHYYDKDFNNEADTPDNFQSRRPNTSFCFLDIRSPGLGDTAMYLCATSKDGTGSNYGYTFGSGTRLTVV.

V gene TRBV7-9 combines with J gene TRBJ2-1, with D maybe TRBD1 (5 bases). Germline loops: CDR1 SEHNR, CDR2 FQNEAQ (reference sequence). The CDR3 spans 12 residues. With 10 bases removed from V and 6 bases from J, the gap between germline ends came to 13 bases. CDR3 DNA: TGTGCCACCGTGGTGGGGCCCAATGAGCAGTTCTTC. Protein sequence: CATVVGPNEQFF.

This chain uses TRBV30 with TRBJ2-7; D gene ambiguous. CDR1 GTSNPN and CDR2 SVGIG come from the germline V gene (reference sequence). The CDR3 is 12 residues long. V lost 5 bases, J lost 3 bases, and 11 bases lay in between. DNA for the CDR3: TGTGCCTGGGACACAACCAACTACGAGCAGTACTTC. Translation gives CAWDTTNYEQYF.

V gene TRBV3-1 (or the pseudogene TRBV3-2) combines with J gene TRBJ2-5, with D hard to call. V was pared by 2 bases and J by 3 bases, with 7 bases between. The CDR3 is 13 amino acids. Germline V lookup: CDR1 LGHDT, CDR2 YNNKEL (reference sequence). The chain's CDR3 is CASSQNSEETQYF. Here the CDR3 DNA reads TGTGCCAGCAGCCAAAACTCGGAAGAGACCCAGTACTTC.

The rearrangement links TRBV19 to TRBJ2-3; 13 positions match TRBD2. Germline V gene sequence: CDR1 LNHDA, CDR2 SQIVND (reference sequence). This CDR3 comprises 16 residues. V dropped 10 bases and J dropped 4; count of bases not matched to a gene: 11. The CDR3 sequence: CATGRRTSGGSDTQYF. The CDR3 DNA sequence: TGTGCCACCGGCCGGAGGACTAGCGGGGGATCAGATACGCAGTATTTT.